These 5 T cell receptor beta chains originate from one sample sequenced in a study of blood T cell repertoires in COVID-19. The protocol was immunoSEQ multiplex PCR, while the TCRdb copy is restricted to in-frame clones and leaves out a portion. The table records some 220,000 clones, around 82% of them present only once. The sample was peripheral blood. The receptor set was obtained from a woman aged 55-70 years with acute or convalescent COVID-19.

V is TRBV7-2 and J is TRBJ1-2; 9 positions agree with TRBD1. The CDR3 extends over 14 amino acids. Losses at the gene ends were 5 bases for V and 10 bases for J; bases not matched to a gene: 11. Germline assignment: CDR1 SGHTA and CDR2 FQGNSA. The CDR3 loop reads CASSPNRQGGYYTF. The CDR3 DNA follows: TGTGCCAGCAGCCCCAATAGACAGGGGGGGTACTACACCTTC.

The genes are TRBV27 and TRBJ2-3; maybe TRBD2 (7 bases). Trimming removed 3 bases at V and 4 bases at J, with 14 bases between. Per germline, CDR1 MNHEY and CDR2 SMNVEV (reference sequence). This CDR3 has 15 residues. Here the CDR3 reads CASSLRGPYPDTQYF. The CDR3 nucleotides are TGTGCCAGCAGTTTGCGGGGGCCCTACCCAGATACGCAGTATTTT.

This chain links TRBV5-6 with TRBJ2-7, with D uncertain. Deletions cut 2 bases from V and 3 bases from J, with 9 bases between. Germline assignment: CDR1 SGHDT and CDR2 YYEEEE. This CDR3 is 13 amino acids long. The CDR3 protein is CASSFGQNYEQYF. The CDR3 bases are TGTGCCAGCAGCTTTGGGCAAAACTACGAGCAGTACTTC.

The chain uses TRBV2 and TRBJ1-2; possible D gene TRBD1, 6 bases. This CDR3 comprises 17 residues. Germline V gene sequence: CDR1 SNHLY, CDR2 FYNNEI. V was clipped by 2 bases and J by 4 bases, with 20 bases between them. The CDR3 DNA sequence: TGTGCCAGCAGTGAATCACAATGGGGAGGGGGTAGCTATGGCTACACCTTC. It encodes CASSESQWGGGSYGYTF. The variable domain in full, with the rest retrieved from reference TRBV2 and TRBJ1-2, is EPEVTQTPSHQVTQMGQEVILRCVPISNHLYFYWYRQILGQKVEFLVSFYNNEISEKSEIFDDQFSVERPDGSNFTLKIRSTKLEDSAMYFCASSESQWGGGSYGYTFGSGTRLTVV.

A word on this clone: Within the sample, other DNA sequences also encode this same CDR3. The gene calls are TRBV12-3 or TRBV12-4 and TRBJ2-4; TRBD1 agrees at 9 bases. This CDR3 has 13 residues. V lost 3 bases and J lost 6; bases outside the gene matches: 0. Here the CDR3 reads CASSLGQGNIQYF. The CDR3 DNA follows: TGTGCCAGCAGTTTGGGACAGGGAAACATTCAGTACTTC.